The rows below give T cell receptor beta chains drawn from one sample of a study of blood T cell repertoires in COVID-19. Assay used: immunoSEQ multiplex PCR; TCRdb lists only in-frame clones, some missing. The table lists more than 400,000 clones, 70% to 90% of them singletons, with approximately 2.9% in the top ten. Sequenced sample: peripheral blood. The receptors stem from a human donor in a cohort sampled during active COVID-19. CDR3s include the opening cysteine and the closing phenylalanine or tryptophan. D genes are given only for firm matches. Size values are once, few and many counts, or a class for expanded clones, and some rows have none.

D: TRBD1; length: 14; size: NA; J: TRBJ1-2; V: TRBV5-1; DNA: TGCGCCAGCAGCTCGGGACAGTTTAACTATGGCTACACCTTC; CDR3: CASSSGQFNYGYTF
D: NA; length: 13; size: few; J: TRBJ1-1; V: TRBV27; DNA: TGTGCCAGCCACGGGGGAGGGAACACTGAAGCTTTCTTT; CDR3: CASHGGGNTEAFF
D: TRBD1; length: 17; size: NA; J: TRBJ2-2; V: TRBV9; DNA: TGTGCCAGCAGCGTGTCTACCGGGACAGGGGGCACCGGGGAGCTGTTTTTT; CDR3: CASSVSTGTGGTGELFF
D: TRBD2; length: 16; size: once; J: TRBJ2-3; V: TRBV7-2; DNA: TGTGCCAGCAGCTCCCTCCCTAGCGGGAGTACAGATACGCAGTATTTT; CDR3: CASSSLPSGSTDTQYF
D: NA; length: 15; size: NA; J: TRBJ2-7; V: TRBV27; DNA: TGTGCCAGCAGTTCCGGACAGAGCCATCGCTACGAGCAGTACTTC; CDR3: CASSSGQSHRYEQYF
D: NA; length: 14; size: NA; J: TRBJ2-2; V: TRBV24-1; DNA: TGTGCCACCAGTCCAGGCCAGAACACCGGGGAGCTGTTTTTT; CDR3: CATSPGQNTGELFF
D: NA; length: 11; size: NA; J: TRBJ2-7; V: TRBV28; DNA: TGTGCCACCTTACAGGACTACGAGCAGTACTTC; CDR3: CATLQDYEQYF
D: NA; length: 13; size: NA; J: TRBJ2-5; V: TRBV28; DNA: TGTGCCAGCAGTTCCGGACAGCAAGAGACCCAGTACTTC; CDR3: CASSSGQQETQYF
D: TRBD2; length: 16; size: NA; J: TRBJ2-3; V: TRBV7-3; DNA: TGTGCCAGCCGCAAGGGACTAGCGGGAGGCACAGATACGCAGTATTTT; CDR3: CASRKGLAGGTDTQYF
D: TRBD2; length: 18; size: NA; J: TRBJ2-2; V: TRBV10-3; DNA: TGTGCCATCAGTGAACCGGGACTAGCGGCAGGTTATTCCGGGGAGCTGTTTTTT; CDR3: CAISEPGLAAGYSGELFF
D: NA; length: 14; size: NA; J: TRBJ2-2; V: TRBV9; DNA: TGTGCCAGCAGCGTAGTGGGGGGTACCGGGGAGCTGTTTTTT; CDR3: CASSVVGGTGELFF
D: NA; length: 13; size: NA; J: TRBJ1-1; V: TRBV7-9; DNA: TGTGCCAGCAGACGGGCCACGGGGACTGAAGCTTTCTTT; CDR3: CASRRATGTEAFF
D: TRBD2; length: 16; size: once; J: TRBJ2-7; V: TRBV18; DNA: TGTGCCAGCTCCCCAACGAGAGCGGGAGGGCTCTACGAGCAGTACTTC; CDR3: CASSPTRAGGLYEQYF
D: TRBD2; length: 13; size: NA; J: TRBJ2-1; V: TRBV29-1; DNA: TGCAGCGCTGGGGGGGACTCAGGAAATGAGCAGTTCTTC; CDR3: CSAGGDSGNEQFF
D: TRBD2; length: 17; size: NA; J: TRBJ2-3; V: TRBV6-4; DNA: TGTGCCAGCAGTGGGATTTCTAGCGGGGCTAGCACAGATACGCAGTATTTT; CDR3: CASSGISSGASTDTQYF
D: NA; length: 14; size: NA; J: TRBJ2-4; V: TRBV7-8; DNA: TGTGCCAGCAGCTTAGGCCCCTCGGGAAACATTCAGTACTTC; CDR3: CASSLGPSGNIQYF
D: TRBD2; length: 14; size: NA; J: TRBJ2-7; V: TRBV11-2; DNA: TGTGCCAGCAGGTCCCTAGCGGGAGAGCACGAGCAGTACTTC; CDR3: CASRSLAGEHEQYF
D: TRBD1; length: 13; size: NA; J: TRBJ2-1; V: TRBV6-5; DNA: TGTGCCAGCAGGGGACAGGGGAGCGGTGAGCAGTTCTTC; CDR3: CASRGQGSGEQFF
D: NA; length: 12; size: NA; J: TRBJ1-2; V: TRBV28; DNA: TGTGCCAGCAGTTTCCCCTCCTATGGCTACACCTTC; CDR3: CASSFPSYGYTF
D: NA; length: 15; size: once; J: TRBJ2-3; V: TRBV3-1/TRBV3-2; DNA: TGTGCCAGCAGCCGCCGTAGCGGTTACACAGATACGCAGTATTTT; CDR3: CASSRRSGYTDTQYF
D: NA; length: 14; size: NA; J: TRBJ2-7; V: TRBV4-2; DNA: TGTGCCAGCAGCCAAGAACGGGTGCTTGCGGTGCAGTACTTC; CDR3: CASSQERVLAVQYF
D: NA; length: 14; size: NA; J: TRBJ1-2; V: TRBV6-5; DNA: TGTGCCAGCAGATCCTCGATCGGGAACTATGGCTACACCTTC; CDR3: CASRSSIGNYGYTF
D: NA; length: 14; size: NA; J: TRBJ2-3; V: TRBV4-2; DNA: TGTGCCAGCAGCCACGAGTCTCCGGCAGATACGCAGTATTTT; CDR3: CASSHESPADTQYF
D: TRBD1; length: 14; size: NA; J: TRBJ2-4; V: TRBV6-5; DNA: TGTGCCAGCAGCCGTGACAGGGTTCAAAACATTCAGTACTTC; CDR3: CASSRDRVQNIQYF
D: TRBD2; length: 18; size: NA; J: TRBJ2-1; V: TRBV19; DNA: TGTGCCAGTAGAGGACTAGCGGGAGGGTTAATCTCCTACAATGAGCAGTTCTTC; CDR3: CASRGLAGGLISYNEQFF
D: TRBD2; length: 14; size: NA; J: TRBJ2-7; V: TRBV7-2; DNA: TGTGCCAGCACCACGGCCGGGACTAGAAACGAGCAGTACTTC; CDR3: CASTTAGTRNEQYF
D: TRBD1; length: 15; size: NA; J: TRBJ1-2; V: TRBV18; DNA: TGTGCCAGCTCACCACAGACAGGGGTGGATTATGGCTACACCTTC; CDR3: CASSPQTGVDYGYTF
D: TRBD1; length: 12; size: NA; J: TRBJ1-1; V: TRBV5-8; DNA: TGTGCCAGCAGCTCTACGGGACAGGAAGCTTTCTTT; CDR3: CASSSTGQEAFF
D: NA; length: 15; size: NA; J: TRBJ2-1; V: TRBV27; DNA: TGTGCCAGCAGTTCCAAATCCTACCGGGGGAATGAGCAGTTCTTC; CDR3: CASSSKSYRGNEQFF
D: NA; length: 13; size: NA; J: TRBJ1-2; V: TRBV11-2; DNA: TGTGCCAGCAGCTTAGATAGGGAGGGTGGCTACACCTTC; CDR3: CASSLDREGGYTF
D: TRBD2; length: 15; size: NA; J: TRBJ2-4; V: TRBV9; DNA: TGTGCCAGCAGCGTAGGGGAGGGGACCAAAAACATTCAGTACTTC; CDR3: CASSVGEGTKNIQYF
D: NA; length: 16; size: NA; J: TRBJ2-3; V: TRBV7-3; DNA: TGTGCCAGCAGCCGCCCCCAGGGGCCAGGCACAGATACGCAGTATTTT; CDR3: CASSRPQGPGTDTQYF
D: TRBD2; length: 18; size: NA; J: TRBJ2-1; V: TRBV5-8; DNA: TGTGCCAGCAGCTTGCAATCGGGTGCGGGAGGGCCCCACAATGAGCAGTTCTTC; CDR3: CASSLQSGAGGPHNEQFF
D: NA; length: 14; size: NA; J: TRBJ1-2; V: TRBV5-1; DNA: TGCGCCAGCAGCCACAGATCACAGGGAGATGGCTACACCTTC; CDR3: CASSHRSQGDGYTF
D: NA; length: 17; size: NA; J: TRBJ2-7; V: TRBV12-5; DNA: TGTGCTAGTGGTTTGTTCCCCGTGGCTAGCTCCCTAGACGAGCAGTACTTC; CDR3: CASGLFPVASSLDEQYF
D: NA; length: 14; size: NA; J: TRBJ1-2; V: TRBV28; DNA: TGTGCCAGCAGTTCAGGGGTTGCGGACTATGGCTACACCTTC; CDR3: CASSSGVADYGYTF
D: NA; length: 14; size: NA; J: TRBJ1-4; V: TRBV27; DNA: TGTGCCAGCAGTTTAGTAGCGACTAATGAAAAACTGTTTTTT; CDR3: CASSLVATNEKLFF
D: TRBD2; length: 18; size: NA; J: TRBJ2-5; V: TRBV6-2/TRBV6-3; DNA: TGTGCCAGCAGTTACTCAAGTCGGCTAGCGGGAGGGCAAGAGACCCAGTACTTC; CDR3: CASSYSSRLAGGQETQYF
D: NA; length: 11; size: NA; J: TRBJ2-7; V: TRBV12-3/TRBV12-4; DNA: TGTGCCAGCAGTCGACTTGACGAGCAGTACTTC; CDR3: CASSRLDEQYF
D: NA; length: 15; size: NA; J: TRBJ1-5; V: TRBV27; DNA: TGTGCCAGCAGTTCGAGGAGTATTAGCAATCAGCCCCAGCATTTT; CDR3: CASSSRSISNQPQHF
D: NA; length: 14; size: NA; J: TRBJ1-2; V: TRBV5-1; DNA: TGCGCCAGCAGCAGGAGCGGGGGTGACTATGGCTACACCTTC; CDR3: CASSRSGGDYGYTF
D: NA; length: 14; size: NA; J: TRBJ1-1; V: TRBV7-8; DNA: TGTGCCAGCAGCCTGGGGGGACCGAACACTGAAGCTTTCTTT; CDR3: CASSLGGPNTEAFF
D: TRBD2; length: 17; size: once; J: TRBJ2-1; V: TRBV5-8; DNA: TGTGCCAGCAGCTTTATGCGGACTAGCGGGCCTTACAATGAGCAGTTCTTC; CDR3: CASSFMRTSGPYNEQFF
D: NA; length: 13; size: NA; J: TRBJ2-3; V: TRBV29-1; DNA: TGCAGCGTCGCTACTTCCAGCAGGGATACGCAGTATTTT; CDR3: CSVATSSRDTQYF
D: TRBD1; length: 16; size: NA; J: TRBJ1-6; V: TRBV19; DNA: TGTGCCAGTAGTATAGTCCGGACAGGGGTAAATTCACCCCTCCACTTT; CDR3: CASSIVRTGVNSPLHF
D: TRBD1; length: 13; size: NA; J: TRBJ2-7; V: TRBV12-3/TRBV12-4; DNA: TGTGCCAGCAGTTTAGGGGACAGCTACGAGCAGTACTTC; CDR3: CASSLGDSYEQYF
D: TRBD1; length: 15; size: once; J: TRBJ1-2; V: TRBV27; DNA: TGTGCCAGCGCGAGCCTGGGACAGGGGAACTATGGCTACACCTTC; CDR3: CASASLGQGNYGYTF
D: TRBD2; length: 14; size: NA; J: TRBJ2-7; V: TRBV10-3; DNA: TGTGCCTCTTCCCCGGTTGGCGGGAGGAGGGAGCAGTACTTC; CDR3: CASSPVGGRREQYF
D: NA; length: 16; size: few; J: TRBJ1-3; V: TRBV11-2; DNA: TGTGCCAGCAGCTTGCCCCGGAGTGGGGCCGGAAACACCATATATTTT; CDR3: CASSLPRSGAGNTIYF
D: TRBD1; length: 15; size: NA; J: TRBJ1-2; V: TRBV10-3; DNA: TGTGCCATCAGTCTTGGACAGGGGGGCGTCTATGGCTACACCTTC; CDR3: CAISLGQGGVYGYTF
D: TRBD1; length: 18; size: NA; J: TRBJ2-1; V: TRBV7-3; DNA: TGTGCCAGCAGCTCCCTACCCCCACAGGGGACCTCCTACAATGAGCAGTTCTTC; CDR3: CASSSLPPQGTSYNEQFF
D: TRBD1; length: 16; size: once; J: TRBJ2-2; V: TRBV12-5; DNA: TGTGCTAGTGGTTTGTGGCAGGGGGTGAACACCGGGGAGCTGTTTTTT; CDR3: CASGLWQGVNTGELFF
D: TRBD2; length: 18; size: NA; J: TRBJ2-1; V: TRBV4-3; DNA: TGCGCCAGCAGCCGAGAGCCTAGCGGGATCGGATCTAGTCATGAGCAGTTCTTC; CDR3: CASSREPSGIGSSHEQFF
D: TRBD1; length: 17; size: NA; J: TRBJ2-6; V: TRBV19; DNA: TGTGCCAGTCAGACAGGGGCCGATTGGGTGGGGGCCAACGTCCTGACTTTC; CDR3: CASQTGADWVGANVLTF
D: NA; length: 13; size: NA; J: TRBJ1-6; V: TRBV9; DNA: TGTGCCAGCAGTCGCGGCAGCGATTCACCCCTCCACTTT; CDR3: CASSRGSDSPLHF